The 24 T cell receptor beta chains presented below share a single source sample, sequenced in a study of cytomegalovirus exposure and HLA in healthy donors. The PCR made use of 60 Vbeta and 13 Jbeta primers. The table came from immunoSEQ multiplex PCR; TCRdb's copy has only in-frame clones and leaves some out. The table has about 160,000 clones, around 88% seen once. The sequenced sample consisted of PBMCs. The receptors originated from a young woman in good health and CMV-seronegative.

The chain is built from TRBV28 and TRBJ1-2; 8 bases fit TRBD1. Germline lookup yields CDR1 MDHEN and CDR2 SYDVKM. This CDR3 comprises 13 residues. V lost 9 bases, J lost 6 bases, and 9 bases stayed unmatched. The DNA of the CDR3 is TGTGCCAGTGAGGTCAGGGGGCGCGATGGCTACACCTTC. Its protein product is CASEVRGRDGYTF.

The chain joins TRBV25-1 to TRBJ1-2; tentatively, D is TRBD1 (5 bases). The CDR3 sequence is 13 residues long. Germline V gene data show CDR1 as MGHDK and CDR2 as SYGVNS. Between the trimmed V and J ends, which lost 7 bases and 3 bases, there was a span of 12 bases. CDR3 sequence (DNA): TGTGCCAGCAAAGGTGACAGTCACTATGGCTACACCTTC. This translates into CASKGDSHYGYTF.

This chain links TRBV14 with TRBJ2-1; a possible D gene is TRBD1 (5 bases). This CDR3 contains 16 residues. V was pared by 2 bases and J by 2 bases, with 13 bases between. Germline values: CDR1 SGHDN, CDR2 FVKESK. CDR3 residues: CASSQRAGYPYNEQFF. Here the CDR3 DNA reads TGTGCCAGCAGCCAAAGGGCAGGGTACCCCTACAATGAGCAGTTCTTC.

The table lists this clone with a count of one. The chain uses TRBV27 and TRBJ1-1, with D possibly TRBD1 on 6 matching bases. The CDR3 has 15 residues. Trimming removed 6 bases from V and 1 base from J, with 15 bases in between. CDR1 is MNHEY and CDR2 is SMNVEV in the germline V gene (reference sequence). For the CDR3, the DNA is TGTGCCAGCAGCCCGCTACAGGGTACGAACACTGAAGCTTTCTTT. Its translation is CASSPLQGTNTEAFF.

The V gene is TRBV30, the J gene TRBJ2-7; unclear D gene. V was shortened by 2 bases and J by 2 bases, with 7 bases between the two germline ends. This CDR3 has 12 amino acids. The V gene's germline CDR1 is GTSNPN and CDR2 SVGIG (reference sequence). In nucleotides, the CDR3 is TGTGCCTGGAGTATCCTAGCCTACGAGCAGTACTTC. Its translation is CAWSILAYEQYF.

This clone turned up a few times. The chain is built from TRBV10-3 and TRBJ1-2; D not resolved. Per germline, CDR1 ENHRY and CDR2 SYGVKD. The CDR3 length is 14 residues. V lost 0 bases and J lost 8, with 13 bases in between. CDR3 sequence: CAISESSYLNGYTF. The CDR3 DNA reads as TGTGCCATCAGTGAGTCGAGTTACCTGAACGGCTACACCTTC.

The chain uses TRBV4-1 and TRBJ1-4, with a tentative D call TRBD1 (5 bases). Trimming shortened V by 4 bases and J by 3 bases, and 15 bases separated the two germline ends. The CDR3 is 16 residues long. Germline values: CDR1 MGHRA, CDR2 YSYEKL. The CDR3 nucleotides are TGCGCCAGCAGCCCGCGGGGGGAGGCCCCTAATGAAAAACTGTTTTTT. Amino acid sequence: CASSPRGEAPNEKLFF.

V is TRBV28 and J is TRBJ2-7; 7 nucleotides match TRBD1. J lost 6 bases, V lost 4 bases, and 12 bases had no gene match. The CDR3 totals 15 residues. In germline, CDR1 is MDHEN, CDR2 SYDVKM. For the CDR3, the DNA is TGTGCCAGCAGTTCTCTACGGGGACCAGGGGGCGAGCAGTACTTC. This gives the protein CASSSLRGPGGEQYF.

The chain is built from TRBV7-9 and TRBJ1-1, with no clear D. The V gene's germline CDR1 is SEHNR and CDR2 FQNEAQ (reference sequence). The CDR3 runs to 14 residues. V was cut by 5 bases and J by 1 base, with 11 bases left in between. The CDR3 loop is CASSPGNRNTEAFF. Here the CDR3 DNA reads TGTGCCAGCAGCCCTGGTAACAGGAACACTGAAGCTTTCTTT. The full variable domain, completed using reference TRBV7-9 and TRBJ1-1, is DTGVSQNPRHKITKRGQNVTFRCDPISEHNRLYWYRQTLGQGPEFLTYFQNEAQLEKSRLLSDRFSAERPKGSFSTLEIQRTEQGDSAMYLCASSPGNRNTEAFFGQGTRLTVV.

V gene TRBV15 combines with J gene TRBJ2-3; no clear D gene. V was trimmed by 1 base and J by 5 bases, leaving 10 bases between them. The CDR3 consists of 14 residues. CDR1 LNHNV and CDR2 YYDKDF come from the germline V gene (reference sequence). This chain's CDR3 is CATSRVDTRDTQYF. The CDR3 nucleotides are TGTGCCACCAGCAGAGTCGATACACGAGATACGCAGTATTTT.

On this clone itself: Other DNA sequences in this sample translate to the same CDR3. The chain recombines TRBV6-1 with TRBJ1-5, with a tentative D call TRBD1 (5 bases). Germline CDR1 MNHNS, CDR2 SASEGT. V was clipped by 0 bases and J by 5 bases, with 5 bases between them. This CDR3 comprises 13 residues. CDR3 amino acids: CASSEAGDQPQHF. The CDR3 DNA reads TGTGCCAGCAGTGAAGCAGGGGATCAGCCCCAGCATTTT.

V usage is TRBV7-7 and J usage is TRBJ1-4, with a weak D call TRBD1 (5 bases). The CDR3 contains 14 residues. Looked up from germline, CDR1 is SSHAT and CDR2 is FNYEAQ (reference sequence). V lost 5 bases, J lost 3 bases, and 10 bases lay in between. CDR3 protein: CASSPTAANEKLFF. The CDR3 DNA sequence: TGTGCCAGCAGCCCGACAGCCGCTAATGAAAAACTGTTTTTT.

The CDR3 protein is CASSMSAGGADTQYF. Written as DNA, the CDR3 is TGTGCCAGTAGTATGAGCGCAGGGGGTGCGGATACGCAGTATTTT. V gene TRBV19 combines with J gene TRBJ2-3, with 7 positions matching TRBD1. CDR3 size: 15 residues. Germline V gene sequence: CDR1 LNHDA, CDR2 SQIVND (reference sequence). V lost 3 bases and J lost 6; bases outside the gene matches: 9.

This clone occurred once. The chain combines TRBV10-3 with TRBJ2-7; the match to TRBD1 covers 7 bases. The V and J ends lost 9 bases and 4 bases, in that order; junction bases with no gene match: 12. This CDR3 is built from 14 residues. Germline CDR1 and CDR2: ENHRY and SYGVKD. The CDR3 sequence is CAIASGTVFYEQYF. CDR3 sequence (DNA): TGTGCCATTGCCTCCGGGACAGTATTTTACGAGCAGTACTTC.

The chain employs TRBV27 and TRBJ2-7; no firm D call. The germline gives CDR1 MNHEY, CDR2 SMNVEV (reference sequence). This CDR3 has 13 amino acids. V was clipped by 2 bases and J by 2 bases, with 7 bases between them. The CDR3 is CASSLTIAYEQYF. The CDR3 DNA is TGTGCCAGCAGTTTAACTATCGCCTACGAGCAGTACTTC.

The V call is TRBV2, the J call TRBJ1-3; possibly TRBD1 for D (5 bases). There are 13 residues in the CDR3. Germline lookup yields CDR1 SNHLY and CDR2 FYNNEI. Between the trimmed V and J ends, which lost 2 bases and 4 bases, there was a span of 6 bases. The CDR3 region has the DNA TGTGCCAGCAGTGAACAGGGCGGAAACACCATATATTTT. Amino acid sequence: CASSEQGGNTIYF. Drawing the rest from reference TRBV2 and TRBJ1-3, the complete variable domain is EPEVTQTPSHQVTQMGQEVILRCVPISNHLYFYWYRQILGQKVEFLVSFYNNEISEKSEIFDDQFSVERPDGSNFTLKIRSTKLEDSAMYFCASSEQGGNTIYFGEGSWLTVV.

As to this clone: A junction end diverges from the germline sequence, so it may reflect a read error. The rearrangement uses TRBV18 and TRBJ1-1; 9 positions match TRBD1. Germline V CDR1 and CDR2: KGHSH, LQKENI. The CDR3 spans 13 residues. The chain's CDR3 is CASSPAWDRETIF. Written as DNA, the CDR3 is TGTGCCAGCTCACCAGCGTGGGACAGGGAGACCATCTTT.

There are a few counts of this clone. The chain has TRBV7-9 and TRBJ2-7; the D is unclear. Germline V lookup: CDR1 SEHNR, CDR2 FQNEAQ (reference sequence). CDR3 length: 15 amino acids. CDR3 in DNA: TGTTCTTTTTTTTTCAAGCAGAAGGCGGCATACGAGCAGTACTTC. Encoded protein: CSFFFKQKAAYEQYF.

This chain links TRBV9 with TRBJ1-4, with a tentative D call TRBD1 (6 bases). This CDR3 contains 14 residues. Germline V gives CDR1 SGDLS, CDR2 YYNGEE. V was cut by 7 bases and J by 7 bases, with 17 bases left in between. This CDR3 is CASHSGVNGEKLFF. The CDR3 bases are TGTGCCAGCCACTCAGGGGTAAATGGTGAAAAACTGTTTTTT.

This clone was detected only a few times. Other nucleotide sequences in the sample specify the same CDR3. This chain joins TRBV19 and TRBJ1-5; D call uncertain. The CDR3 is 12 amino acids. The V end was cut by 6 bases, the J end by 2 bases, with 5 bases between. Germline CDR1 and CDR2: LNHDA and SQIVND (reference sequence). CDR3 amino acids: CASSLRNQPQHF. The CDR3 bases are TGTGCCAGTAGCCTCCGCAATCAGCCCCAGCATTTT.

The V call is TRBV7-2, the J call TRBJ2-3, with TRBD1 matching 7 bases. The CDR3 runs 13 residues. Per germline, CDR1 SGHTA and CDR2 FQGNSA. The ends lost 11 bases at V and 8 bases at J; junction bases unmatched: 13. CDR3 DNA: TGTGCCGGCACGACAGGGTGGCCGGGTACGCAGTATTTT. Encoded protein: CAGTTGWPGTQYF.

J is TRBJ2-4 and V is TRBV30; perhaps TRBD1 as D (6 bases). This CDR3 is built from 16 residues. V lost 2 bases to trimming and J lost 0 bases, with 14 bases between them. The germline gives CDR1 GTSNPN, CDR2 SVGIG (reference sequence). In nucleotides, the CDR3 is TGTGCCTGGAGTTCCCCGGGACAAATAGCCAAAAACATTCAGTACTTC. Amino acid sequence: CAWSSPGQIAKNIQYF.

The gene calls are TRBV2 and TRBJ2-3; 9 nucleotides line up with TRBD2. V dropped 7 bases and J dropped 3; count of bases not matched to a gene: 5. Germline CDR1 SNHLY, CDR2 FYNNEI. This CDR3 is 14 amino acids long. CDR3: CASTYSGRTDTQYF. The CDR3 DNA reads TGTGCCAGCACCTATAGCGGGAGAACAGATACGCAGTATTTT. The full variable domain, with the rest looked up from reference TRBV2 and TRBJ2-3, is EPEVTQTPSHQVTQMGQEVILRCVPISNHLYFYWYRQILGQKVEFLVSFYNNEISEKSEIFDDQFSVERPDGSNFTLKIRSTKLEDSAMYFCASTYSGRTDTQYFGPGTRLTVL.

J is TRBJ2-7 and V is TRBV7-2; D is uncertain. In germline, CDR1 is SGHTA, CDR2 FQGNSA. The V gene lost 1 base and the J gene lost 4 bases, with 11 bases spanning the gap. The CDR3 covers 14 residues. The CDR3 DNA reads TGTGCCAGCAGCTTAGGGGTCAGACAATACGAGCAGTACTTC. Translating gives CASSLGVRQYEQYF. Supplemented by reference TRBV7-2 and TRBJ2-7, the full variable domain reads GAGVSQSPSNKVTEKGKDVELRCDPISGHTALYWYRQSLGQGLEFLIYFQGNSAPDKSGLPSDRFSAERTGGSVSTLTIQRTQQEDSAVYLCASSLGVRQYEQYFGPGTRLTVT.